This TCR beta chain originates from a study of T cell responses to AZD1222 COVID-19 vaccine. Study outcomes and limitations: It should be noted that donors were predominantly white British and more often female, and clonal diversity was possibly underestimated. Nearly half of spike-specific TCRs reportedly target variant regions that are unmutated in the B.1.351 and B.1.1.7 variants.

With regard to this clone: The antigen is not known.

Assay: immunoSEQ multiplex PCR; the TCRdb copy retains only in-frame clones and omits some. Of around 150,000 clones in the sample, around 88% were seen once. The sequence came from an adult in good health. The input for sequencing was peripheral blood, taken on day 0 of MenACWY control vaccination.

Written as DNA, the CDR3 is TGTGCCAGCAGTCTTTCATTCGGGGAGCTGTTTTTT. It encodes CASSLSFGELFF. The chain employs TRBV12-3 or TRBV12-4 and TRBJ2-2; D is unclear. The ends were cut back, 5 bases at V and 7 bases at J, with 8 bases in the middle. The CDR3 totals 12 residues.